The following is a T cell receptor beta chain sequence with its context. This sample is part of a study of blood T cell repertoires in COVID-19. Study information: The study drew acute and convalescent COVID-19 samples from the United States, Italy and Spain.

Profiling relied on immunoSEQ multiplex PCR, and the TCRdb table lists in-frame clones only, not all of them. The sample has about 58,000 clones; more than 80% are singletons. Trimming removed 4 bases from V and 5 bases from J, with 11 bases in between. This CDR3 is 14 amino acids long. The germline V gene has CDR1 LGHNA and CDR2 YSLEER. The chain couples TRBV4-3 to TRBJ2-2; D perhaps matches TRBD1 (6 bases). The TCR sequence derives from a man aged 55-75 years with acute or convalescent COVID-19. The sequenced sample was peripheral blood. The DNA of the CDR3 is TGCGCCAGCAGCCCCTCCCAGGGGACCGGGGAGCTGTTTTTT. The encoded protein is CASSPSQGTGELFF.